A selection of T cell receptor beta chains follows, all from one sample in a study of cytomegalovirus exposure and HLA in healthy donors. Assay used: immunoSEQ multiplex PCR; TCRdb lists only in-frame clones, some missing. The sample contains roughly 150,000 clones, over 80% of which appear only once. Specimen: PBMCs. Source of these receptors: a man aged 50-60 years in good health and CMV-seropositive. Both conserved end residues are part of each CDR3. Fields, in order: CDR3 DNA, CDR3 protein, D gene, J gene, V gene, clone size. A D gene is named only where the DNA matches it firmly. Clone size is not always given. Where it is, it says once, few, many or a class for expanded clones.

DNA: TGCAGCGTAGTTTTCGACAGGGGAGGGGGGCAAAGGGGCTACACCTTC; CDR3: CSVVFDRGGGQRGYTF; D: TRBD1; J: TRBJ1-2; V: TRBV29-1; size: once
DNA: TGTGCCAGTAGTAACCCCTTACGGACAGGGAAAGAGACCCAGTACTTC; CDR3: CASSNPLRTGKETQYF; D: TRBD1; J: TRBJ2-5; V: TRBV19; size: .
DNA: TGTGCCAGTAGTATGGGACACCCCTCCTACGAGCAGTACTTC; CDR3: CASSMGHPSYEQYF; D: .; J: TRBJ2-7; V: TRBV19; size: .
DNA: TGTGCCAGCAGCGTAGGAATCGGGGGGGGACTAGAGACCCAGTACTTC; CDR3: CASSVGIGGGLETQYF; D: TRBD2; J: TRBJ2-5; V: TRBV9; size: once
DNA: TGTGCCAGCAGCTTGTCGCCGGGACAGGGGACCACTAATCAGCCCCAGCATTTT; CDR3: CASSLSPGQGTTNQPQHF; D: TRBD1; J: TRBJ1-5; V: TRBV5-4; size: .
DNA: TGTGCCAGCAGTTTCGGTGGCAGGGCCCTAAATTCACCCCTCCACTTT; CDR3: CASSFGGRALNSPLHF; D: .; J: TRBJ1-6; V: TRBV27; size: few
DNA: TGCGCCAGCAGCTTGGAGGGGACAGGGAAGGGCGAGCAGTACTTC; CDR3: CASSLEGTGKGEQYF; D: TRBD1; J: TRBJ2-7; V: TRBV5-1; size: .
DNA: TGTGCCAGCAGCTTTAGCGGGAGGCCCGCCTACGAGCAGTACTTC; CDR3: CASSFSGRPAYEQYF; D: TRBD2; J: TRBJ2-7; V: TRBV11-2; size: .
DNA: TGTGCCAGCAGCGTCCTAGCGGGGCTCACAGATACGCAGTATTTT; CDR3: CASSVLAGLTDTQYF; D: TRBD2; J: TRBJ2-3; V: TRBV9; size: .
DNA: TGTGCCAGCTCGTTAGGGACAGGGGTAACATACTTC; CDR3: CASSLGTGVTYF; D: TRBD1; J: TRBJ2-7; V: TRBV18; size: .
DNA: TGCGCCAGCAGCCAAGAGCCGGCCAGGGGGAACGAGCAGTACTTC; CDR3: CASSQEPARGNEQYF; D: TRBD1; J: TRBJ2-7; V: TRBV4-1; size: .
DNA: TGTGCCAGCTCACCATATCTCCTCCGGGGCTCTGGGGCCAACGTCCTGACTTTC; CDR3: CASSPYLLRGSGANVLTF; D: .; J: TRBJ2-6; V: TRBV18; size: .
DNA: TGTGCCAGTAGTCTCGGACAGGGGAGAGAGACCCAGTACTTC; CDR3: CASSLGQGRETQYF; D: TRBD1; J: TRBJ2-5; V: TRBV19; size: .
DNA: TGTGCCAGCAGTCCACGGGGACAGGGGGCTGCTGAAGCTTTCTTT; CDR3: CASSPRGQGAAEAFF; D: TRBD1; J: TRBJ1-1; V: TRBV27; size: .
DNA: TGTGCCAGCAGCTCAGCGGGGGGGCAGGATACGCAGTATTTT; CDR3: CASSSAGGQDTQYF; D: TRBD2; J: TRBJ2-3; V: TRBV7-3; size: .